These 11 T cell receptor beta chains share one sample of origin, sequenced in a study of T-cell memory formation after mild COVID-19. Each CDR3 protein is one row after TCRdb ran MiXCR on the 5' RACE reads. The sample includes 550,000 to 600,000 distinct CDR3 sequences, roughly a sixth of them seen just once. Sequenced sample: PBMCs or a T cell subset sorted from them (not recorded which). These TCRs come from an adult woman who had mild COVID-19 (a few samples of this study predate the infection). Cell type and time point are not known.

The J gene is TRBJ2-4, the V gene TRBV24-1; 7 bases agree with TRBD1. Germline-derived CDR1 and CDR2 are KGHDR and SFDVKD. V dropped 1 base and J dropped 3; count of bases not matched to a gene: 2. The CDR3 extends over 15 amino acids. CDR3 sequence reads: CATSDFWDSKNIQYF. CDR3 DNA: TGTGCCACCAGTGATTTTTGGGACAGCAAAAACATTCAGTACTTC.

The gene calls are TRBV3-1 and TRBJ1-6; D remains unclear. Trimming shortened V by 0 bases and J by 2 bases, and 8 bases separated the two germline ends. The CDR3 consists of 16 residues. Germline CDR1 is LGHDT and CDR2 is YNNKEL (reference sequence). The CDR3 DNA reads as TGTGCCAGCAGCCAAGATCAACAGCCCTATAATTCACCCCTCCACTTT. Its translation: CASSQDQQPYNSPLHF.

This clonotype was counted only a few times. The CDR3 sequence is CSVVGQTNTGELFF. CDR3 DNA sequence: TGCAGCGTTGTGGGACAGACGAACACCGGGGAGCTGTTTTTT. The chain couples TRBV29-1 to TRBJ2-2, with TRBD1 matching 7 bases. There are 14 residues in the CDR3. Germline V CDR1 and CDR2: SQVTM, ANQGSEA. The junction had 2 bases not matched to a gene; V was cut back by 4 bases and J by 0 bases.

This chain connects TRBV12-3 or TRBV12-4 to TRBJ1-2; TRBD1 is a possible D gene (6 bases). Trimming removed 5 bases from V and 5 bases from J, with 21 bases in between. The CDR3 spans 16 residues. The CDR3 spells CASSLRPGRGDYGYTF. The CDR3 DNA reads as TGTGCCAGCAGTCTGAGACCGGGTAGGGGGGATTATGGCTACACCTTC.

J is TRBJ2-1 and V is TRBV7-3; 7 bases line up with TRBD2. Germline V gene sequence: CDR1 SGHTA, CDR2 FQGTGA. V lost 5 bases, J lost 4 bases, and 8 bases stayed unmatched. This CDR3 has 15 residues. The CDR3: CASSTQGAGYNEQFF. CDR3 nucleotides: TGTGCCAGCAGCACCCAGGGAGCGGGATACAATGAGCAGTTCTTC. The full variable domain, in which reference TRBV7-3 and TRBJ2-1 provide the parts outside the CDR3, is GAGVSQTPSNKVTEKGKYVELRCDPISGHTALYWYRQSLGQGPEFLIYFQGTGAADDSGLPNDRFFAVRPEGSVSTLKIQRTERGDSAVYLCASSTQGAGYNEQFFGPGTRLTVL.

This chain links TRBV30 with TRBJ1-1; 7 bases align to TRBD1. V was clipped by 5 bases and J by 7 bases; unmatched bases: 7. Germline CDR1 is GTSNPN and CDR2 is SVGIG (reference sequence). CDR3 size: 12 residues. DNA for the CDR3: TGTGCCTGGGAAAAGGGGGCAGGTGAAGCTTTCTTT. This encodes CAWEKGAGEAFF.

The V call is TRBV6-2 or TRBV6-3, the J call TRBJ1-1; D not resolved. Trimming stripped 2 bases from V and 3 bases from J, with 13 bases between. The CDR3 spans 15 residues. In germline, CDR1 is MNHEY, CDR2 SVGEGT. The CDR3 DNA reads TGTGCCAGCAGTTACCCGAGATTGAGGGACACTGAAGCTTTCTTT. As protein: CASSYPRLRDTEAFF.

The table lists this clonotype with a few counts. This chain links TRBV3-1 with TRBJ2-7; D gene ambiguous. With 0 bases removed from V and 2 bases from J, the gap between germline ends came to 11 bases. The CDR3 has 15 residues. Germline values: CDR1 LGHDT, CDR2 YNNKEL (reference sequence). In DNA form, the CDR3 reads TGTGCCAGCAGCCAAGAGATTAGCACCGCCTACGAGCAGTACTTC. Translating gives CASSQEISTAYEQYF.

The sample holds a few counts of this clonotype. CDR3 DNA: TGTGCCAGCAGTGGGCGGGGGACTTACAATGAGCAGTTCTTC. It yields the protein CASSGRGTYNEQFF. The genes are TRBV25-1 and TRBJ2-1; 7 positions match TRBD2. Germline V gives CDR1 MGHDK, CDR2 SYGVNS. V lost 4 bases to trimming and J lost 4 bases; unmatched junction nucleotides: 4. This CDR3 is built from 14 residues.

This clonotype has only a few counts. This chain connects TRBV12-3 or TRBV12-4 to TRBJ2-2; D might be TRBD2 (7 bases). This CDR3 has 14 residues. V was clipped by 3 bases and J by 6 bases, with 11 bases between them. CDR3 protein: CASSLRGGPGELFF. The CDR3 bases are TGTGCCAGCAGTTTGAGGGGGGGGCCCGGGGAGCTGTTTTTT.

The J gene is TRBJ1-4, the V gene TRBV4-3; 7 bases are shared with TRBD1. Trimming at V came to 5 bases and at J to 5 bases, leaving 5 bases not matched to a gene. The CDR3 runs to 14 residues. CDR1 is LGHNA and CDR2 is YSLEER in the germline V gene. CDR3 sequence reads: CASSYRGRNEKLFF. The CDR3 nucleotides are TGCGCCAGCAGCTACAGGGGCAGAAATGAAAAACTGTTTTTT.